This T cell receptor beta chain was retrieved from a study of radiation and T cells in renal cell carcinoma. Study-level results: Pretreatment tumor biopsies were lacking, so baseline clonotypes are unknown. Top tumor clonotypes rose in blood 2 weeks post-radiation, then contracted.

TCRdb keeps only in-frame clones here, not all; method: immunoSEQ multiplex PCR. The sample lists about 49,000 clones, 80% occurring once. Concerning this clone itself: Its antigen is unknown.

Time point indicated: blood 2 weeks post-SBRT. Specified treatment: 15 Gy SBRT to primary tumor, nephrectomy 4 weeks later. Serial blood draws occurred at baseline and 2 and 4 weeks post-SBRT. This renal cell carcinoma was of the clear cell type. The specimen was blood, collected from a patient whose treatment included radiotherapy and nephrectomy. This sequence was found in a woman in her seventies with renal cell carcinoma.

The CDR3 reads CASSLLGAEAFF. CDR3 nucleotides: TGTGCCAGCAGCTTATTAGGGGCTGAAGCTTTCTTT. The V and J genes are TRBV7-2 and TRBJ1-1; D perhaps matches TRBD1 (5 bases). The germline V gene has CDR1 SGHTA and CDR2 FQGNSA. V lost 2 bases to trimming and J lost 6 bases, with 7 bases between them. This CDR3 region has 12 residues.